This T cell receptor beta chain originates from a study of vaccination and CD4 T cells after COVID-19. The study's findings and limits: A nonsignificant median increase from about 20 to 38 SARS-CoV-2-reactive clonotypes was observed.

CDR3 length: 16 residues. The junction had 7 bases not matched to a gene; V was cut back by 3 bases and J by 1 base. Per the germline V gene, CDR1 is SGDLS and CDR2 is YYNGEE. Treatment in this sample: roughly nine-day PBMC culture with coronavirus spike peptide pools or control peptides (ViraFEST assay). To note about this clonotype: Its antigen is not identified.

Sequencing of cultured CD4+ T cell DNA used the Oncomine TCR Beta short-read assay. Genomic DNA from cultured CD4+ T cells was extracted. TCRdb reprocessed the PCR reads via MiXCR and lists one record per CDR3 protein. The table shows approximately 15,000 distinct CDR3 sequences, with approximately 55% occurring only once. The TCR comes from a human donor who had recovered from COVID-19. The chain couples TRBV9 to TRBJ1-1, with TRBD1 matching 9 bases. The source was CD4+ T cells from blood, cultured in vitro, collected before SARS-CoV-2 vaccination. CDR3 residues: CASSALDRGANTEAFF. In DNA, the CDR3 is TGTGCCAGCAGCGCCTTAGACAGGGGGGCGAACACTGAAGCTTTCTTT.